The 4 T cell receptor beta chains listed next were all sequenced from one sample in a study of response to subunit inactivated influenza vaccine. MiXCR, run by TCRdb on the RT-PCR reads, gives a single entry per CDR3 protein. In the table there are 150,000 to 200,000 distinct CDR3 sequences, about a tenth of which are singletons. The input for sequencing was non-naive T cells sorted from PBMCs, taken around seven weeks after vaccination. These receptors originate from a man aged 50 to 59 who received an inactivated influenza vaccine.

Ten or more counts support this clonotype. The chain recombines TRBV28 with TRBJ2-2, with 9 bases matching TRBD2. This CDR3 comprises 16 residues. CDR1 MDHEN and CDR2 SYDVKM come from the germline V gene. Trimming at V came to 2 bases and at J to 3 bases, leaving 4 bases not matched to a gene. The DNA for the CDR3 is TGTGCCAGCAGTTTAGGGCTAGCGGGACACACCGGGGAGCTGTTTTTT. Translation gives CASSLGLAGHTGELFF.

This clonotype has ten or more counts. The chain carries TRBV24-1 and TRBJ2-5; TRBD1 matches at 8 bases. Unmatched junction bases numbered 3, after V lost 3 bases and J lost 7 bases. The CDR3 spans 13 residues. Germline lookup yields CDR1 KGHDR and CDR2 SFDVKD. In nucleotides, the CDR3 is TGTGCCACCAGTGATAAACAGGGGGGGACCCAGTACTTC. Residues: CATSDKQGGTQYF.

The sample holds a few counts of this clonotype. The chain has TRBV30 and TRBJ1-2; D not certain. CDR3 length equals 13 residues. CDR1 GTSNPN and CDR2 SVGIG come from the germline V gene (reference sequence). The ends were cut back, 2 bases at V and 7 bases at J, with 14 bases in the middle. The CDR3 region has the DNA TGTGCCTGGAGTCAAGGCCGTACTGTTGGCTACACCTTC. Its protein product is CAWSQGRTVGYTF.

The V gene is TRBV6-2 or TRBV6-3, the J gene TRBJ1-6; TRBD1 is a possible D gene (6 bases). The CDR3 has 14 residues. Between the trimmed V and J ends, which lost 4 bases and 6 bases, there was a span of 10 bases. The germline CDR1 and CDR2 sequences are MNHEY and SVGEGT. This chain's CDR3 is CASSFGQPNSPLHF. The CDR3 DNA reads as TGTGCCAGCAGTTTCGGACAGCCTAATTCACCCCTCCACTTT.